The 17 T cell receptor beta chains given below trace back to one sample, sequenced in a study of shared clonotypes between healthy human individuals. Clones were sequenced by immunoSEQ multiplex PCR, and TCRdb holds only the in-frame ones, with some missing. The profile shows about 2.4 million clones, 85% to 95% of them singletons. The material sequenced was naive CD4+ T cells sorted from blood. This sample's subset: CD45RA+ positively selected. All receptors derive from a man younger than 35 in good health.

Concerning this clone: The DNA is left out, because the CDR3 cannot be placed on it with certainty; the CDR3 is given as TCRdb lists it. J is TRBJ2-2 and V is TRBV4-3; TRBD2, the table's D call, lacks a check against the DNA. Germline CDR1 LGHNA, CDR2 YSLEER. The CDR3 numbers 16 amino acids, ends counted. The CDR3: CASSQVVRGTPGSCFF.

In nucleotides, the CDR3 is TGTGCCAGTAGTATGTGGGACAACATTCAGTACTTC. This gives the protein CASSMWDNIQYF. This rearrangement joins TRBV19 to TRBJ2-4; either TRBD1 or TRBD2 may fit D (5 bases each). Trimming shortened V by 3 bases and J by 7 bases, and 7 bases separated the two germline ends. Germline V gene lookup returns CDR1 LNHDA and CDR2 SQIVND (reference sequence). This CDR3 is 12 amino acids long.

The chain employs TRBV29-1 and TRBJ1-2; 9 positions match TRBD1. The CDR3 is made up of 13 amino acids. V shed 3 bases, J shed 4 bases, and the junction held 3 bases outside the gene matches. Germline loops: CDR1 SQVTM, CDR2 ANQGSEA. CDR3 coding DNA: TGCAGCGTTGACAGGACAGGGGTCTATGGCTACACCTTC. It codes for CSVDRTGVYGYTF. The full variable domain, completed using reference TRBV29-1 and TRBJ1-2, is SAVISQKPSRDICQRGTSLTIQCQVDSQVTMMFWYRQQPGQSLTLIATANQGSEATYESGFVIDKFPISRPNLTFSTLTVSNMSPEDSSIYLCSVDRTGVYGYTFGSGTRLTVV.

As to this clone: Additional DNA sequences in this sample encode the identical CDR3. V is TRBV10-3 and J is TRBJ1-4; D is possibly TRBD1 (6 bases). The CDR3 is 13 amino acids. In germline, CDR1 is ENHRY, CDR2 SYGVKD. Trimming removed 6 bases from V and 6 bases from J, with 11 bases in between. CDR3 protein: CAIRGAGDEKLFF. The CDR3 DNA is TGTGCCATCAGGGGGGCAGGAGATGAAAAACTGTTTTTT.

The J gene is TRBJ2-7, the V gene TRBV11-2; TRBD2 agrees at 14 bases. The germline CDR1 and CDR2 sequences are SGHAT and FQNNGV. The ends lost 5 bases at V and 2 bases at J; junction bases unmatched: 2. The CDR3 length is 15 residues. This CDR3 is CASSRLAGGTYEQYF. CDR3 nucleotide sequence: TGTGCCAGCAGCCGACTAGCGGGGGGGACCTACGAGCAGTACTTC.

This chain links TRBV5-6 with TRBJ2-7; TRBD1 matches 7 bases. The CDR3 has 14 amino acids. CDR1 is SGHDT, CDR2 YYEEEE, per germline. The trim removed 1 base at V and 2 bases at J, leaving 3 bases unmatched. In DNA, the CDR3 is TGTGCCAGCAGCTTGACAGGGGTGACCTACGAGCAGTACTTC. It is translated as CASSLTGVTYEQYF.

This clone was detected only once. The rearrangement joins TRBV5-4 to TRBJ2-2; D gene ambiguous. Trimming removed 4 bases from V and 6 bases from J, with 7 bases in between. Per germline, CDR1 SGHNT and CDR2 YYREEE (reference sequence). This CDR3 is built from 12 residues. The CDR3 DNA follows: TGTGCCAGCAGCGCCAGCGCCGGGGAGCTGTTTTTT. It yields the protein CASSASAGELFF.

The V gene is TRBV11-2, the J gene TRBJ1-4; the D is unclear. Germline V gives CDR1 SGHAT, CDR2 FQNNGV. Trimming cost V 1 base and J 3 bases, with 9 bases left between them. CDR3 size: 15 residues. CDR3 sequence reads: CASSLGGVANEKLFF. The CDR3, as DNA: TGTGCCAGCAGCTTAGGGGGAGTGGCTAATGAAAAACTGTTTTTT. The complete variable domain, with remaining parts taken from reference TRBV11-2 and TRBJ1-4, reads EAGVAQSPRYKIIEKRQSVAFWCNPISGHATLYWYQQILGQGPKLLIQFQNNGVVDDSQLPKDRFSAERLKGVDSTLKIQPAKLEDSAVYLCASSLGGVANEKLFFGSGTQLSVL.

Written as DNA, the CDR3 is TGCGCCAGCTTACAAACAGGGGTAAGCACAGATACGCAGTATTTT. Translated, it gives CASLQTGVSTDTQYF. This chain links TRBV4-1 with TRBJ2-3, with 7 bases lining up with TRBD1. The CDR3 length is 15 residues. Germline V gives CDR1 MGHRA, CDR2 YSYEKL. Losses at the gene ends were 8 bases for V and 0 bases for J; bases not matched to a gene: 8.

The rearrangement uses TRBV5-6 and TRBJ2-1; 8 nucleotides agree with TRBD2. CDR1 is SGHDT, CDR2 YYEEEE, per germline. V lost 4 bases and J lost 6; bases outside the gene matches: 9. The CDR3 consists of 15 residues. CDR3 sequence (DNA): TGTGCCAGCAGCCACCAGAGCGGGGGTTCCAATGAGCAGTTCTTC. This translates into CASSHQSGGSNEQFF.

As DNA, the CDR3 is TGCAGCGTTGAAGATGGGGGGTCTAGTAATGGCTACACCTTC. Translating gives CSVEDGGSSNGYTF. V is TRBV29-1 and J is TRBJ1-2; a possible D gene is TRBD1 (5 bases). The length of the CDR3 is 14 residues. Trimming took off 0 bases at V and 6 bases at J, with 14 bases between the two ends. Per the germline V gene, CDR1 is SQVTM and CDR2 is ANQGSEA. Full variable domain (missing parts from reference TRBV29-1 and TRBJ1-2): SAVISQKPSRDICQRGTSLTIQCQVDSQVTMMFWYRQQPGQSLTLIATANQGSEATYESGFVIDKFPISRPNLTFSTLTVSNMSPEDSSIYLCSVEDGGSSNGYTFGSGTRLTVV.

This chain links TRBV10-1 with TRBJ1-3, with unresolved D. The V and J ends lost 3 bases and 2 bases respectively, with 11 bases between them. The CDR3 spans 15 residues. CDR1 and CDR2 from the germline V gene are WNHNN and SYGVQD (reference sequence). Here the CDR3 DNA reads TGCGCCAGCAGTGATCCGGGGATGGCTGGAAACACCATATATTTT. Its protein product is CASSDPGMAGNTIYF.

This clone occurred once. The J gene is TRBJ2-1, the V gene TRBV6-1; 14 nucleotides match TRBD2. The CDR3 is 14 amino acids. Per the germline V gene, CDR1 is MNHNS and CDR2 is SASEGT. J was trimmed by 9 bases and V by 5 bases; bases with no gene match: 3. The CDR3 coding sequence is TGTGCCAGCAGTAGACTAGCGGGAGGGGTTGAGCAGTTCTTC. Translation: CASSRLAGGVEQFF.

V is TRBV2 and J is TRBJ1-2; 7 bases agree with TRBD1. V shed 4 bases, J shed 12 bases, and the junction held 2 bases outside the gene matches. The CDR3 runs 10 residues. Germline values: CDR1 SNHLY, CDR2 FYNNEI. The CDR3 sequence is CASSGQGHTF. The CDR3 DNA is TGTGCCAGCAGTGGACAGGGCCACACCTTC.

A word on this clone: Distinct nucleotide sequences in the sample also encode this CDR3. CDR3 amino acids: CASSSTGNTEAFF. CDR3 DNA sequence: TGCGCCAGCAGCTCAACAGGCAACACTGAAGCTTTCTTT. V is TRBV5-1 and J is TRBJ1-1; tentative D call: TRBD1 (5 bases). The CDR3 runs to 13 residues. Per germline, CDR1 SGHRS and CDR2 YFSETQ. V was pared by 3 bases and J by 2 bases, with 8 bases between. The variable domain in full, completed from reference TRBV5-1 and TRBJ1-1, reads KAGVTQTPRYLIKTRGQQVTLSCSPISGHRSVSWYQQTPGQGLQFLFEYFSETQRNKGNFPGRFSGRQFSNSRSEMNVSTLELGDSALYLCASSSTGNTEAFFGQGTRLTVV.

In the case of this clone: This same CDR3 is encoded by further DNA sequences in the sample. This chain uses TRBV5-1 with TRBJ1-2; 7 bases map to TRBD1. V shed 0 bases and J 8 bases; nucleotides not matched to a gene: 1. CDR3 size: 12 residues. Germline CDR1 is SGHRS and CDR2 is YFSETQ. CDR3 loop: CASSLDRGGYTF. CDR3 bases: TGCGCCAGCAGCTTGGACAGGGGCGGCTACACCTTC. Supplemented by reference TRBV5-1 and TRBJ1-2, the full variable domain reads KAGVTQTPRYLIKTRGQQVTLSCSPISGHRSVSWYQQTPGQGLQFLFEYFSETQRNKGNFPGRFSGRQFSNSRSEMNVSTLELGDSALYLCASSLDRGGYTFGSGTRLTVV.

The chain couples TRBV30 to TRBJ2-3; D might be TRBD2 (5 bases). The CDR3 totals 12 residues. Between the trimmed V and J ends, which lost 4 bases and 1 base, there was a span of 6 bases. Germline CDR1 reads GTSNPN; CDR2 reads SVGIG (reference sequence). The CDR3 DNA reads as TGTGCCTGGAAACTAGGCACAGATACGCAGTATTTT. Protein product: CAWKLGTDTQYF. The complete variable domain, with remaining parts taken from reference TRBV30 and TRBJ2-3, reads SQTIHQWPATLVQPVGSPLSLECTVEGTSNPNLYWYRQAAGRGLQLLFYSVGIGQISSEVPQNLSASRPQDRQFILSSKKLLLSDSGFYLCAWKLGTDTQYFGPGTRLTVL.